Each of the 6 T cell receptor beta chains below was sequenced from the same sample in a study of radiotherapy plus CTLA-4 blockade in lung cancer. Sequencing used immunoSEQ multiplex PCR; TCRdb keeps in-frame clones, though not all of them. The sample lists about 60,000 clones; around 68% were seen once. The sequences come from peripheral blood, collected from a patient treated with radiotherapy plus ipilimumab. These receptors all stem from a human donor with non-small cell lung cancer whose response to radiotherapy plus ipilimumab could not be evaluated.

The chain uses TRBV5-1 and TRBJ2-2; the D is unclear. Germline CDR1 is SGHRS and CDR2 is YFSETQ. The CDR3 has 14 amino acids. V gave up 0 bases and J gave up 2 bases, with 5 bases separating them. This CDR3 reads CASSLALNTGELFF. In DNA, the CDR3 is TGCGCCAGCAGCTTGGCCCTTAACACCGGGGAGCTGTTTTTT.

This clone occurred a few times. The chain carries TRBV5-4 and TRBJ2-7, with D perhaps TRBD1 (6 bases). Germline assignment: CDR1 SGHNT and CDR2 YYREEE (reference sequence). V dropped 0 bases and J dropped 3 bases, with 16 bases sitting between them. The CDR3 is 16 amino acids. The DNA of the CDR3 is TGTGCCAGCAGCTTGGCCTCCGGGACACGGGTCTACGAGCAGTACTTC. Its translation is CASSLASGTRVYEQYF.

The rearrangement joins TRBV6-5 to TRBJ1-4, with a weak D call TRBD1 (6 bases). Per germline, CDR1 MNHEY and CDR2 SVGAGI. V gave up 9 bases and J gave up 5 bases, with 13 bases separating them. The CDR3 runs to 13 residues. The CDR3 loop is CARQGQGNEKLFF. DNA of the CDR3: TGTGCCAGACAGGGTCAGGGGAATGAAAAACTGTTTTTT.

This clone was observed at least ten times. V usage is TRBV7-9 and J usage is TRBJ1-1, with TRBD1 matching over 9 bases. The CDR3 is 13 amino acids. Looked up from germline, CDR1 is SEHNR and CDR2 is FQNEAQ (reference sequence). Unmatched junction bases numbered 9, after V lost 5 bases and J lost 11 bases. The CDR3 spells CASSIQGAGGAFF. The CDR3 coding sequence is TGTGCCAGCAGCATACAGGGGGCTGGAGGGGCTTTCTTT.

The V gene is TRBV5-4, the J gene TRBJ1-2; 9 bases agree with TRBD1. CDR3 size: 13 residues. Germline V lookup: CDR1 SGHNT, CDR2 YYREEE (reference sequence). Unmatched junction bases numbered 0, after V lost 3 bases and J lost 3 bases. CDR3 residues: CASSWDRDYGYTF. In DNA form, the CDR3 reads TGTGCCAGCAGCTGGGACAGGGACTATGGCTACACCTTC. Full variable domain (missing parts from reference TRBV5-4 and TRBJ1-2): ETGVTQSPTHLIKTRGQQVTLRCSSQSGHNTVSWYQQALGQGPQFIFQYYREEENGRGNFPPRFSGLQFPNYSSELNVNALELDDSALYLCASSWDRDYGYTFGSGTRLTVV.

This rearrangement joins TRBV27 to TRBJ1-5; D gene uncertain. The CDR3 length is 14 residues. Germline V gene data show CDR1 as MNHEY and CDR2 as SMNVEV (reference sequence). Between the trimmed V and J ends, which lost 7 bases and 1 base, there was a span of 11 bases. The CDR3 bases are TGTGCCAGCACCGGTGGAGGGAGCAATCAGCCCCAGCATTTT. It specifies CASTGGGSNQPQHF.